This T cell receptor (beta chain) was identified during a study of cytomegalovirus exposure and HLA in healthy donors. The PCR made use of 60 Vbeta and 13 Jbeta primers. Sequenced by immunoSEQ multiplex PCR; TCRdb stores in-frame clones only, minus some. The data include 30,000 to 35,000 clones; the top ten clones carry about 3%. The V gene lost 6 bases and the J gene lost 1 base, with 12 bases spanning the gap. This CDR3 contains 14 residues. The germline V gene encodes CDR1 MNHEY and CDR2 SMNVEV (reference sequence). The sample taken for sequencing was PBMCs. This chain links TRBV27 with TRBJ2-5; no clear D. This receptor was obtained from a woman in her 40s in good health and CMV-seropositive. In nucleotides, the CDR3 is TGTGCCAGCAGCCCCACCCTGGCCCAAGAGACCCAGTACTTC. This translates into CASSPTLAQETQYF.